The clone carrying this TCR beta chain was seen a handful of times. This specimen comes from a study of control samples from healthy donors and cancer patients. The V and J ends lost 3 bases and 6 bases, in that order; junction bases with no gene match: 3. Germline V gene sequence: CDR1 SGHTA, CDR2 FQGNSA. The CDR3 consists of 13 residues. The protocol was immunoSEQ multiplex PCR, while the TCRdb copy is restricted to in-frame clones and leaves out a portion. The sample records about 89,000 clones, roughly 84% being singletons. The sample consisted of blood. This TCR was sampled from a woman in her 40s in good health. This sequence joins TRBV7-2 and TRBJ1-1; 8 bases match TRBD1. CDR3 sequence: CASSLQGAAEAFF. CDR3 nucleotide sequence: TGTGCCAGCAGCTTGCAGGGGGCTGCTGAAGCTTTCTTT.